Presented here are 32 T cell receptor beta chains from one specimen sequenced in a study of a mutant IDH1 vaccine in newly diagnosed glioma (dated by TCRdb to the early 2020s). Explained via the paper, the time point label denotes: week 47, end of study. A 20-mer mutant IDH1 peptide at 300 micrograms in Montanide made up each vaccine dose, which was injected subcutaneously together with topical imiquimod. No antigen has been assigned to these receptors. The protocol used for the library was the immunoSEQ multiplex PCR assay. TCRdb stores this immuneACCESS table with in-frame sequences only. Part of the clones is absent; in the studies checked, under half of the shortfall reflects unresolved V genes, and no reason is known for the rest. A total of 30,000 to 40,000 clones appear in this sample, about 92% of them only once. Together, the top ten hold around 2.4% of the sample. This material consisted of PBMCs, taken from a glioma patient whose treatment included an IDH1 peptide vaccine. The receptors here all came from a man aged 40-49 years with glioma.

This clone turned up a few times. This chain connects TRBV28 to TRBJ2-1; 9 bases agree with TRBD2. The CDR3 totals 16 residues. CDR1 MDHEN and CDR2 SYDVKM come from the germline V gene. V dropped 2 bases and J dropped 4; count of bases not matched to a gene: 6. The CDR3 reads CASSLERLAVYNEQFF. DNA of the CDR3: TGTGCCAGCAGTTTAGAAAGACTAGCGGTTTACAATGAGCAGTTCTTC.

This chain connects TRBV4-1 to TRBJ1-1, with D maybe TRBD1 (5 bases). Per germline, CDR1 MGHRA and CDR2 YSYEKL. CDR3 length: 16 amino acids. V gave up 0 bases and J gave up 0 bases, with 11 bases separating them. CDR3 protein: CASSQEGAGLNTEAFF. The CDR3 DNA follows: TGCGCCAGCAGCCAAGAAGGGGCAGGGTTGAACACTGAAGCTTTCTTT.

V gene TRBV19 combines with J gene TRBJ1-5, with D tentatively TRBD1 (5 bases). CDR1 and CDR2 (germline): LNHDA, SQIVND (reference sequence). CDR3 length equals 13 residues. Between the trimmed V and J ends, which lost 7 bases and 4 bases, there was a span of 11 bases. The CDR3 reads CASNRQQNQPQHF. The CDR3 bases are TGTGCCAGTAACAGACAGCAAAATCAGCCCCAGCATTTT.

As DNA, the CDR3 is TGTGCCATCAGTGTTAACGGGCCCTACGAGCAGTACTTC. As protein: CAISVNGPYEQYF. This chain connects TRBV10-3 to TRBJ2-7; D remains ambiguous. From germline, CDR1 is ENHRY and CDR2 SYGVKD. This CDR3 is 13 amino acids long. Trimming pared 4 bases from V and 2 bases from J, leaving 9 bases between.

The chain employs TRBV6-1 and TRBJ1-5, with D uncertain. Germline-derived CDR1 and CDR2 are MNHNS and SASEGT. The CDR3 contains 13 residues. V was clipped by 4 bases and J by 5 bases, with 9 bases between them. The CDR3 nucleotides read TGTGCCAGCAGTGCAGGAACGCATCAGCCCCAGCATTTT. Translation: CASSAGTHQPQHF.

The chain joins TRBV7-9 to TRBJ1-4; D gene ambiguous. The germline CDR1 and CDR2 sequences are SEHNR and FQNEAQ (reference sequence). The CDR3 covers 13 residues. V dropped 3 bases and J dropped 5 bases, with 7 bases sitting between them. CDR3 sequence (DNA): TGTGCCAGCAGCTTCAGTAGAAATGAAAAACTGTTTTTT. This gives the protein CASSFSRNEKLFF.

This rearrangement joins TRBV7-8 to TRBJ1-5; D unclear. Trimming cost V 5 bases and J 6 bases, with 11 bases left between them. CDR1 and CDR2 from the germline V gene are SGHVS and FQNEAQ. The CDR3 runs 13 residues. In DNA form, the CDR3 reads TGTGCCAGCAGCGAAAAGGTCAGTCAGCCCCAGCATTTT. Translation gives CASSEKVSQPQHF.

This chain uses TRBV5-1 with TRBJ2-6; 7 nucleotides match TRBD1. With V trimmed by 4 bases and J by 0 bases, 4 bases remained unmatched. The CDR3 is 16 amino acids. Germline loops: CDR1 SGHRS, CDR2 YFSETQ. The CDR3 here is CASSMGQFSGANVLTF. CDR3 coding DNA: TGCGCCAGCAGCATGGGACAGTTCTCTGGGGCCAACGTCCTGACTTTC.

This clone has just one count. The chain carries TRBV9 and TRBJ2-3; tentatively, D is TRBD2 (5 bases). CDR1 is SGDLS, CDR2 YYNGEE, per germline. The length of the CDR3 is 15 residues. Trimming removed 2 bases from V and 2 bases from J, with 12 bases in between. CDR3 in DNA: TGTGCCAGCAGCGTTACTAGAACGATCACAGATACGCAGTATTTT. Its protein is CASSVTRTITDTQYF.

V and J are TRBV19 and TRBJ2-5; 12 nucleotides match TRBD2. CDR1 is LNHDA and CDR2 is SQIVND in the germline V gene (reference sequence). CDR3 length: 20 residues. The junction had 19 bases not matched to a gene; V was cut back by 4 bases and J by 4 bases. The CDR3 DNA reads TGTGCCAGTAGTACCCGATCTAGCGGGGGGGTGAAAGACTTCAGAGAGACCCAGTACTTC. The encoded protein is CASSTRSSGGVKDFRETQYF. Combining the CDR3 with reference TRBV19 and TRBJ2-5 gives the whole variable domain DGGITQSPKYLFRKEGQNVTLSCEQNLNHDAMYWYRQDPGQGLRLIYYSQIVNDFQKGDIAEGYSVSREKKESFPLTVTSAQKNPTAFYLCASSTRSSGGVKDFRETQYFGPGTRLLVL.

The chain joins TRBV4-2 to TRBJ2-2; TRBD1 aligns across 8 bases. Germline V gene sequence: CDR1 LGHNA, CDR2 YNFKEQ. CDR3 length: 15 residues. Trimming removed 4 bases from V and 5 bases from J; junction bases left unmatched: 6. CDR3 in amino acids: CASSPTGGFTGELFF. CDR3 coding DNA: TGTGCCAGCAGCCCAACAGGGGGATTTACCGGGGAGCTGTTTTTT.

V gene TRBV28 combines with J gene TRBJ2-6, with D perhaps TRBD1 or TRBD2 (6 bases each). The CDR3 consists of 18 residues. Trimming took off 2 bases at V and 0 bases at J, with 14 bases between the two ends. CDR1 MDHEN and CDR2 SYDVKM come from the germline V gene. The CDR3 DNA reads TGTGCCAGCAGTTTAAGATCGGGGGCCAGCTCTGGGGCCAACGTCCTGACTTTC. It specifies CASSLRSGASSGANVLTF.

The J gene is TRBJ1-5, the V gene TRBV6-5; D unresolved. The CDR3 covers 15 residues. Germline V gives CDR1 MNHEY, CDR2 SVGAGI. V was cut by 5 bases and J by 0 bases, with 11 bases left in between. The CDR3 region has the DNA TGTGCCAGCAGTCTAGATTTCTATAGCAATCAGCCCCAGCATTTT. Amino acids: CASSLDFYSNQPQHF.

V gene TRBV4-3 combines with J gene TRBJ2-1, with 7 bases matching TRBD2. Per germline, CDR1 LGHNA and CDR2 YSLEER. This CDR3 contains 18 residues. J gave up 7 bases and V 1 base, and 16 bases lay outside the gene matches. The CDR3 sequence is CASSQAFGLAEWGNEQFF. The CDR3 nucleotides are TGCGCCAGCAGCCAAGCATTCGGCCTAGCGGAGTGGGGGAATGAGCAGTTCTTC.

V gene TRBV2 combines with J gene TRBJ1-5, with 7 bases that match TRBD1. With 7 bases clipped from V and 5 bases from J, the junction kept 5 bases outside the gene matches. The CDR3 has 13 residues. The V gene's germline CDR1 is SNHLY and CDR2 FYNNEI. CDR3 residues: CASNRDRDQPQHF. CDR3 DNA sequence: TGTGCCAGCAACCGGGACAGAGATCAGCCCCAGCATTTT.

This CDR3 is CASRPGQGASNEKLFF. The CDR3 DNA reads as TGCGCCAGCAGACCCGGGCAGGGGGCCTCTAATGAAAAACTGTTTTTT. The genes are TRBV4-1 and TRBJ1-4, with 8 nucleotides matching TRBD1. The germline V gene has CDR1 MGHRA and CDR2 YSYEKL. This CDR3 region has 16 residues. Losses at the gene ends were 6 bases for V and 3 bases for J; bases not matched to a gene: 9.

The chain combines TRBV27 with TRBJ2-3; 9 positions agree with TRBD2. V was clipped by 2 bases and J by 7 bases; unmatched bases: 7. This CDR3 has 15 residues. CDR1 and CDR2 (germline): MNHEY, SMNVEV (reference sequence). CDR3 protein: CASSLAGGHRYTQYF. CDR3 sequence (DNA): TGTGCCAGCAGTTTAGCGGGAGGGCACAGATATACGCAGTATTTT.

V gene TRBV18 combines with J gene TRBJ1-3; D may be TRBD1 (6 bases). Per germline, CDR1 KGHSH and CDR2 LQKENI. The CDR3 extends over 16 amino acids. Trimming removed 2 bases from V and 4 bases from J, with 15 bases in between. This chain's CDR3 is CASSPTKDRSGNTIYF. The CDR3 DNA is TGTGCCAGCTCACCAACCAAGGACAGATCGGGAAACACCATATATTTT.

The rearrangement uses TRBV20-1 and TRBJ2-1; no reliable D call. This CDR3 contains 11 residues. CDR1 DFQATT and CDR2 SNEGSKA come from the germline V gene (reference sequence). CDR3 amino acids: CKADSYNEQFF. The CDR3 DNA is TGCAAGGCGGACTCCTACAATGAGCAGTTCTTC.

On this clone: A junction boundary mismatches the germline segment, possibly from a read error. CDR3 amino acids: CASSLAASGREATQYF. CDR3 nucleotide sequence: TGTGCTAGCAGCTTAGCGGCTAGCGGGAGGGAGGCTACGCAGTATTTT. The chain carries TRBV7-7 and TRBJ2-3; 12 nucleotides match TRBD2. The germline V gene encodes CDR1 SSHAT and CDR2 FNYEAQ (reference sequence). The CDR3 consists of 16 residues. The variable domain in full, with the rest retrieved from reference TRBV7-7 and TRBJ2-3, is GAGVSQSPRYKVTKRGQDVTLRCDPISSHATLYWYQQALGQGPEFLTYFNYEAQPDKSGLPSDRFSAERPEGSISTLTIQRTEQRDSAMYRCASSLAASGREATQYFGPGTRLTVL.

The J gene is TRBJ1-3, the V gene TRBV5-4, with D unresolved. Trimming left V 1 base short and J 4 bases short, with 6 bases between. CDR3 length equals 13 residues. CDR1 and CDR2 from the germline V gene are SGHNT and YYREEE (reference sequence). CDR3 loop: CASSLSGGNTIYF. The DNA of the CDR3 is TGTGCCAGCAGCTTGAGTGGGGGAAACACCATATATTTT.

A single count supports this clone. The chain combines TRBV6-6 with TRBJ1-5; perhaps TRBD1 as D (6 bases). The germline CDR1 and CDR2 sequences are MNHNY and SVGAGI (reference sequence). Trimming removed 5 bases at V and 7 bases at J, with 12 bases between. This CDR3 is built from 13 residues. Written as DNA, the CDR3 is TGTGCCAGCAGTCGCGACAGGACCCAGCCCCAGCATTTT. Residues: CASSRDRTQPQHF.

This sequence joins TRBV9 and TRBJ1-2; D perhaps matches TRBD1 (5 bases). This CDR3 contains 15 residues. Germline CDR1 is SGDLS and CDR2 is YYNGEE. Between the trimmed V and J ends, which lost 3 bases and 4 bases, there was a span of 16 bases. The CDR3 protein is CASSGGSALPYGYTF. The CDR3 DNA sequence: TGTGCCAGCAGCGGGGGGTCCGCGCTACCCTATGGCTACACCTTC.

This sequence joins TRBV6-1 and TRBJ2-3; D is uncertain. The CDR3 runs to 15 residues. CDR1 is MNHNS, CDR2 SASEGT, per germline. The ends were cut back, 1 base at V and 4 bases at J, with 12 bases in the middle. CDR3 nucleotide sequence: TGTGCCAGCAGTGAAGGCACAACTTGGTCAGATACGCAGTATTTT. This sequence encodes CASSEGTTWSDTQYF.

The chain carries TRBV7-2 and TRBJ1-1, with D tentatively TRBD1 (6 bases). CDR1 and CDR2 from the germline V gene are SGHTA and FQGNSA. The V end lost 5 bases, the J end lost 6 bases, and 16 bases lay between the germline ends. The CDR3 loop spans 14 amino acids. The CDR3 sequence: CASSTGAAVAEAFF. CDR3 DNA sequence: TGTGCCAGCAGCACGGGGGCGGCGGTGGCTGAAGCTTTCTTT.

The gene calls are TRBV5-6 and TRBJ2-3; D unclear. There are 15 residues in the CDR3. Per the germline V gene, CDR1 is SGHDT and CDR2 is YYEEEE. V lost 1 base, J lost 0 bases, and 9 bases lay in between. CDR3 coding DNA: TGTGCCAGCAGCTTGTCTGGATCTAGCACAGATACGCAGTATTTT. Translation: CASSLSGSSTDTQYF.

This clone was seen only once. The J gene is TRBJ2-7, the V gene TRBV7-2, with 15 bases identical to TRBD2. The CDR3 spans 17 residues. The trim removed 1 base at V and 1 base at J, leaving 2 bases unmatched. Germline CDR1 and CDR2: SGHTA and FQGNSA. In DNA form, the CDR3 reads TGTGCCAGCAGCTTAGTGGGACTAGCGGGAGGATCCTACGAGCAGTACTTC. Amino acids: CASSLVGLAGGSYEQYF.

The V and J genes are TRBV27 and TRBJ2-2; TRBD2 might be the D (6 bases). CDR3 size: 15 residues. Germline V gene data show CDR1 as MNHEY and CDR2 as SMNVEV (reference sequence). V gave up 5 bases and J gave up 6 bases, with 16 bases separating them. The DNA for the CDR3 is TGTGCCAGCAGTGCTCTGGCGGGGTCCCCCGGGGAGCTGTTTTTT. Residues: CASSALAGSPGELFF.

V usage is TRBV5-4 and J usage is TRBJ2-1; 7 nucleotides align to TRBD2. The ends lost 0 bases at V and 9 bases at J; junction bases unmatched: 3. Looked up from germline, CDR1 is SGHNT and CDR2 is YYREEE (reference sequence). The CDR3 length is 13 residues. The CDR3 reads CASSLGGRGEQFF. The CDR3 region has the DNA TGTGCCAGCAGCTTGGGCGGGAGAGGTGAGCAGTTCTTC.

V gene TRBV7-2 combines with J gene TRBJ2-7, with 15 bases matching TRBD2. The CDR3 length is 15 residues. Losses at the gene ends were 4 bases for V and 7 bases for J; bases not matched to a gene: 5. The germline V gene encodes CDR1 SGHTA and CDR2 FQGNSA. The CDR3 sequence is CASSYGLAGGKEQYF. The CDR3 coding sequence is TGTGCCAGCAGCTACGGACTAGCGGGAGGGAAAGAGCAGTACTTC.

CDR3 sequence reads: CASSLVSGANVLTF. The DNA of the CDR3 is TGTGCCAGCAGCTTGGTCTCTGGGGCCAACGTCCTGACTTTC. This chain connects TRBV5-6 to TRBJ2-6; unclear D gene. Germline-derived CDR1 and CDR2 are SGHDT and YYEEEE. There are 14 residues in the CDR3. V lost 0 bases and J 0 bases, leaving 1 base between the germline ends.

The CDR3 is CASSQEGLAGANEQFF. The CDR3 region has the DNA TGTGCCAGCAGCCAAGAAGGACTAGCGGGAGCGAATGAGCAGTTCTTC. J is TRBJ2-1 and V is TRBV4-2; 13 bases match TRBD2. The CDR3 loop spans 16 amino acids. Germline-derived CDR1 and CDR2 are LGHNA and YNFKEQ. Trimming removed 0 bases from V and 7 bases from J; junction bases left unmatched: 3.